This T cell receptor beta chain came from a study of T cell repertoires in cytomegalovirus infection. MiXCR was run by TCRdb on the reads, yielding one entry per CDR3 protein. In the table there are some 270,000 distinct CDR3 sequences, approximately 15% of which are singletons. A note on this clonotype: A read error may be the cause here, since a much bigger clone is one base away.

This CDR3 comprises 17 residues. V lost 5 bases and J lost 1, with 21 bases in between. CDR1 is SGHTA, CDR2 FQGNSA, per germline. Sequencing was performed on CD8+ T cells from PBMCs. This clonotype was sampled from a human donor in good health (CMV status not recorded). Some clones in this sample may be carry-over from other donors' samples. The gene calls are TRBV7-2 and TRBJ2-7, with D perhaps matching TRBD1 (6 bases). The CDR3 protein is CASSGVRDMGFSYEQYF. In nucleotides, the CDR3 is TGTGCCAGCAGCGGCGTCCGGGACATGGGATTTTCCTACGAGCAGTACTTC.